This T cell receptor beta chain was recorded in a study of blood T cell repertoires in COVID-19. The wider study: In each case, the material was cDNA or gDNA derived from T cells, B-cell-depleted T cells, or PBMCs.

Germline CDR1 MNHEY, CDR2 SMNVEV (reference sequence). V was clipped by 5 bases and J by 4 bases, with 14 bases between them. The CDR3 length is 14 residues. Clones were read by immunoSEQ multiplex PCR, and TCRdb kept only the in-frame ones, dropping some. The data contain fewer than 350,000 clones, 85% of them singletons. The clonotype comes from a woman aged 50 to 60 with active or convalescent COVID-19. The V call is TRBV27, the J call TRBJ1-2; possibly TRBD1 for D (6 bases). The sequenced sample was peripheral blood. As DNA, the CDR3 is TGTGCCAGCAGTCCCAGGGGACATTCCTATGGCTACACCTTC. Protein sequence: CASSPRGHSYGYTF.